This T cell receptor (beta chain) was retrieved from a study of blood T cell repertoires in COVID-19 (dated by TCRdb to between 2020 and 2021). For context, the study as a whole: The collaborator samples originated in the United States, Italy and Spain and spanned the acute and convalescent phases of COVID-19. The prospective study material was composed of cDNA or gDNA derived from T cells, B-cell-depleted T cells, or PBMCs. Deeply sampled blood TCRbeta repertoires from subjects exposed to, actively infected with, or recovered from COVID-19 were included in the dataset. The repertoires were made available in a free public database intended to serve as a resource for research on the immune response to SARS-CoV-2. Samples came from the ongoing ImmuneRACE study (first 160 participants) plus 1,254 subjects from 6 global collaborators. The sample metadata nearly always contained a de-identified subject ID, COVID-19 status, age in years and sex. Where HLA class I and class II types were available, the types were taken from metadata supplied by the sample provider, not from assay-based typing.

Collaborating institutions collected whole blood in K2EDTA tubes following their own protocols. For TCRbeta analysis, collaborators shipped samples in one of three forms: frozen whole blood, isolated PBMCs, or DNA extracted from either of those sample types. Turning to this clone: Its recognized antigen is unknown. No base qualities exist here, and no much larger clone lies one base off it.

The paper's findings and limits, for the study overall: The amount of clinical and demographic metadata varied by source and participant and was provided uncurated.

Per the germline V gene, MRHNA is the CDR1 and SNTAGT is the CDR2. The trim is 3 bases for V and 7 bases for J, with a gap of 9 bases between the germline ends. From cysteine to phenylalanine, the CDR3 is 13 amino acids long. Kept here is only the CDR3 DNA, which spans 39 bases and is read in frame from base 1. TCRbeta CDR3 regions were amplified from genomic DNA using the immunoSEQ Assay, a bias-controlled multiplex PCR. In the authors' own workflow: The number of nucleated cells in each sample was estimated by amplification of reference gene primers within the assay. To quantify the absolute abundance of each unique TCRbeta CDR3 rearrangement, sequence reads were collapsed and filtered. For each sample, productive Simpson clonality was calculated by taking the square root of Simpson's diversity index across productive rearrangements. TCRdb holds this immuneACCESS table with in-frame rearrangements only. Some clones are missing; in checked studies, unresolved V genes explain under half, and the rest has no known cause. The DNA gave D and trimming, while V, J and clone size come from that table. The sample table holds about 150,000 clones, of which 80% to 90% were seen once. In total, the top ten clones hold just under 3% of the sample.

This sequence uses TRBV6-4 and TRBJ2-2; a tentative D match to TRBD2 spans 5 bases. The receptor was derived from a man aged 55 to 70 with active or convalescent COVID-19. Sequenced: peripheral blood. The DNA sequence reads TGTGCCAGCAGTGAGGACCGGGACGGGGAGCTGTTTTTT. The resulting protein is CASSEDRDGELFF.